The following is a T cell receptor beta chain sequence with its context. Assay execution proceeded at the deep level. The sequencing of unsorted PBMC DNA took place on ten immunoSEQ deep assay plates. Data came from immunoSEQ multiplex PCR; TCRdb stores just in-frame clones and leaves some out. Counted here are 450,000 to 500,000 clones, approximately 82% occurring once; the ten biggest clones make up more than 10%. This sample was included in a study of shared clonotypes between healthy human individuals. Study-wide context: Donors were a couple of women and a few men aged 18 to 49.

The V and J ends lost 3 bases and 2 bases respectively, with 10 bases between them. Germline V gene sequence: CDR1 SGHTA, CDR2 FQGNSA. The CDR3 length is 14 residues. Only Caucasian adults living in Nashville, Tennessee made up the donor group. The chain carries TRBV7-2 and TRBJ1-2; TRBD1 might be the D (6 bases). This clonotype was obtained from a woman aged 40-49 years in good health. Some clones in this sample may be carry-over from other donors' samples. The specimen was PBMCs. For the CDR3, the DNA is TGTGCCAGCAGCTTTCCAACAGGGAACTATGGCTACACCTTC. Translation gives CASSFPTGNYGYTF.